This T cell receptor (beta chain) was retrieved from a study of blood T cell repertoires in COVID-19. Study-wide context: From T cells, B-cell-depleted T cells, or PBMCs came the material, which was cDNA or gDNA.

The V and J ends lost 5 bases and 7 bases respectively, with 16 bases between them. The CDR3 sequence is 14 residues long. Germline V CDR1 and CDR2: SGHKS, YYEKEE (reference sequence). Assay used: immunoSEQ multiplex PCR; TCRdb lists only in-frame clones, some missing. The profile shows under 300,000 clones, 80% to 90% of them singletons. The sequence came from a woman aged 70-85 years with acute or convalescent COVID-19. This sequence joins TRBV5-5 and TRBJ2-1, with D maybe TRBD1 (6 bases). The sample consisted of peripheral blood. The CDR3 DNA is TGTGCCAGCAGTGAACGGGACATCCCAAATGAGCAGTTCTTC. It encodes CASSERDIPNEQFF.